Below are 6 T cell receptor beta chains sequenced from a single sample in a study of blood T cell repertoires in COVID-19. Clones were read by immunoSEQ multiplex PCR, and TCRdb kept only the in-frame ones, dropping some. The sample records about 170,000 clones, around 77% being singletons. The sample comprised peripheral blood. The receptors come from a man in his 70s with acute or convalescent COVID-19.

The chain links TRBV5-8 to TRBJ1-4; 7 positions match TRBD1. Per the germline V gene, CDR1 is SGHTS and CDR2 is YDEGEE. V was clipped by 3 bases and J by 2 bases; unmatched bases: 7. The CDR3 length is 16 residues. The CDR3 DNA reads TGTGCCAGCAGCTCGGGAGTGACAGGGACTAATGAAAAACTGTTTTTT. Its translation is CASSSGVTGTNEKLFF.

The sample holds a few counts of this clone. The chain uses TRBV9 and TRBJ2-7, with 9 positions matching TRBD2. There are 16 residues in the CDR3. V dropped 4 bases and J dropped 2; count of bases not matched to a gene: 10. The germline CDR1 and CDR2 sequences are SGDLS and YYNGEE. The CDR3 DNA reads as TGTGCCAGCAGCCCTAATGGCCTAGCGGGAACCTACGAGCAGTACTTC. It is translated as CASSPNGLAGTYEQYF.

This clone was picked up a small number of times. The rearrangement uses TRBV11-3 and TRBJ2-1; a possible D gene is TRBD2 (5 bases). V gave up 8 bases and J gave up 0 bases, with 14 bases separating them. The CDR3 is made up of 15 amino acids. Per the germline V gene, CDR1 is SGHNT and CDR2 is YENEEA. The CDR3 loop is CASSLGANSYNEQFF. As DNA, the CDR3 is TGTGCCAGCTCTTTGGGAGCAAACTCCTACAATGAGCAGTTCTTC.

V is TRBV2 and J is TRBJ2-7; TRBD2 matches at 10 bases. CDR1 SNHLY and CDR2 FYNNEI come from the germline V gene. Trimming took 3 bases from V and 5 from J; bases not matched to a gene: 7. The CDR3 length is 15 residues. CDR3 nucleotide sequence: TGTGCCAGCAGTGAGCCTAGCGGGAGTACCCACGAGCAGTACTTC. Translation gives CASSEPSGSTHEQYF.

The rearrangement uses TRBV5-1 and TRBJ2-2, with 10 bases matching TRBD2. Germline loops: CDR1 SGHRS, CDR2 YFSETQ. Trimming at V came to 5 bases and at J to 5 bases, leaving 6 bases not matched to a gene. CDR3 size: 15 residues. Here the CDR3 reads CASRPPGLATGELFF. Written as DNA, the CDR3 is TGCGCCAGCAGGCCACCGGGACTAGCGACCGGGGAGCTGTTTTTT. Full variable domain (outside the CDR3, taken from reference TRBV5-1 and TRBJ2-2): KAGVTQTPRYLIKTRGQQVTLSCSPISGHRSVSWYQQTPGQGLQFLFEYFSETQRNKGNFPGRFSGRQFSNSRSEMNVSTLELGDSALYLCASRPPGLATGELFFGEGSRLTVL.

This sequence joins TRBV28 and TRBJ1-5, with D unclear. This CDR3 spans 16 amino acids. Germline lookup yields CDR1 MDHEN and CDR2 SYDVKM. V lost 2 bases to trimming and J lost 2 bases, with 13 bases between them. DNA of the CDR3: TGTGCCAGCAGTTTACGGAGGGTGTACGGCAATCAGCCCCAGCATTTT. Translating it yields CASSLRRVYGNQPQHF.